This entry lists 2 T cell receptor beta chains sequenced from one sample in a study of response to subunit inactivated influenza vaccine. TCRdb reprocessed the RT-PCR reads via MiXCR and lists one record per CDR3 protein. Of about 190,000 distinct CDR3 sequences listed, over 13% are singletons. The source material was CD8+ T cells sorted from PBMCs, sampled approximately 5 days after vaccination. The source is a man between 45 and 60 years old who received an inactivated influenza vaccine.

This clonotype appeared a few times. One end of the junction fails to match germline, which may point to a read error. The chain combines TRBV29-1 with TRBJ2-6, with D perhaps matching TRBD2 (5 bases). The germline V gene encodes CDR1 SQVTM and CDR2 ANQGSEA. The CDR3 extends over 16 amino acids. This CDR3 reads CSVETRAEAGTNVLTF. CDR3 nucleotides: TGCAGCGTTGAAACGAGGGCCGAGGCTGGGACCAACGTCCTGACTTTC.

This clonotype has just a few counts. This chain links TRBV6-5 with TRBJ2-7; TRBD1 or TRBD2 may be the D gene (5 bases each). Germline lookup yields CDR1 MNHEY and CDR2 SVGAGI. The length of the CDR3 is 17 residues. The V gene lost 2 bases and the J gene lost 0 bases, with 17 bases spanning the gap. The CDR3 loop is CASSYRWGTASSYEQYF. The CDR3, as DNA: TGTGCCAGCAGTTACAGATGGGGGACGGCTAGCTCCTACGAGCAGTACTTC.